The 8 T cell receptor beta chains reported below all come from one sample, sequenced in a study of T cell changes during pregnancy in multiple sclerosis. Sequencing used immunoSEQ multiplex PCR; TCRdb keeps in-frame clones, though not all of them. The repertoire consists of under 80,000 clones, with 92% occurring once and the leading ten covering roughly 3.7%. The sample was peripheral blood, taken after pregnancy. These receptor sequences come from a female donor in good health, enrolled as a control in a pregnancy study.

The chain combines TRBV28 with TRBJ1-5, with D possibly matching TRBD1 (6 bases). This CDR3 is built from 15 residues. V lost 6 bases to trimming and J lost 0 bases, with 12 bases between them. Germline-derived CDR1 and CDR2 are MDHEN and SYDVKM. The CDR3 nucleotides read TGTGCCAGCAGCCCGGGACACAATAGCAATCAGCCCCAGCATTTT. This codes for CASSPGHNSNQPQHF.

The chain links TRBV2 to TRBJ1-4; D not resolved. The CDR3 is 20 residues long. The germline V and J ends were trimmed by 4 bases and 0 bases, with 24 bases remaining between them. Germline CDR1 and CDR2: SNHLY and FYNNEI. The CDR3 sequence is CASSGVDYRSNTATNEKLFF. The CDR3 DNA reads TGTGCCAGCAGTGGGGTCGATTATAGGAGTAATACCGCAACTAATGAAAAACTGTTTTTT.

This chain uses TRBV10-2 with TRBJ2-3; D perhaps matches TRBD1 (5 bases). Trimming removed 4 bases at V and 0 bases at J, with 11 bases between. Germline CDR1 and CDR2: WSHSY and SAAADI. The CDR3 extends over 15 amino acids. The CDR3 nucleotides are TGCGCCAGCAGTGCGAGCAGGGTGAGCACAGATACGCAGTATTTT. Protein product: CASSASRVSTDTQYF.

A single count supports this clone. The V gene is TRBV10-3, the J gene TRBJ2-1; weak D call: TRBD2 (5 bases). From germline, CDR1 is ENHRY and CDR2 SYGVKD. The V end was cut by 6 bases, the J end by 9 bases, with 6 bases between. The CDR3 has 10 residues. The CDR3 sequence is CAIRSGEQFF. CDR3 nucleotide sequence: TGTGCCATCAGGAGCGGTGAGCAGTTCTTC.

The chain couples TRBV9 to TRBJ1-2; 7 bases map to TRBD1. The junction had 6 bases not matched to a gene; V was cut back by 1 base and J by 3 bases. The CDR3 length is 15 residues. Germline CDR1 SGDLS, CDR2 YYNGEE. CDR3 sequence (DNA): TGTGCCAGCAGCGTAAAACAGGGGAATGACTATGGCTACACCTTC. Encoded protein: CASSVKQGNDYGYTF.

The CDR3 sequence is CASRPRIIGENTEAFF. The CDR3 coding sequence is TGTGCCAGCAGGCCAAGAATAATAGGGGAAAACACTGAAGCTTTCTTT. This sequence joins TRBV14 and TRBJ1-1, with D perhaps TRBD1 (5 bases). Trimming removed 6 bases at V and 2 bases at J, with 19 bases between. Germline CDR1 is SGHDN and CDR2 is FVKESK. The CDR3 is made up of 16 amino acids.

This chain joins TRBV27 and TRBJ2-2; no definite D call. The CDR3 has 15 residues. Deletions cut 4 bases from V and 3 bases from J, with 12 bases between. Per germline, CDR1 MNHEY and CDR2 SMNVEV (reference sequence). For the CDR3, the DNA is TGTGCCAGCAGTTCTCCCAGGTTGGACACCGGGGAGCTGTTTTTT. This sequence encodes CASSSPRLDTGELFF.

The rearrangement joins TRBV28 to TRBJ1-1; 11 bases map to TRBD1. V lost 7 bases to trimming and J lost 2 bases; unmatched junction nucleotides: 12. In germline, CDR1 is MDHEN, CDR2 SYDVKM. The CDR3 sequence is 17 residues long. CDR3: CASTQTDRGRINTEAFF. Here the CDR3 DNA reads TGTGCCAGCACCCAAACGGACAGGGGGCGGATAAACACTGAAGCTTTCTTT.